This T cell receptor (beta chain) was recorded in a study of blood T cell repertoires in COVID-19. TCRdb's copy holds only in-frame clones and misses some; the assay was immunoSEQ multiplex PCR. Among over 150,000 clones, approximately 86% were seen once, and the ten largest hold 5.5% to 8%. From germline, CDR1 is MNHEY and CDR2 SVGAGI. This CDR3 region has 14 residues. Unmatched junction bases numbered 4, after V lost 7 bases and J lost 3 bases. This rearrangement joins TRBV6-5 to TRBJ1-2; 11 nucleotides align to TRBD1. Specimen: peripheral blood. This receptor was obtained from a man older than 75 with COVID-19, enrolled during active disease. The CDR3 DNA is TGTGCCAGCATCCGGACAGGGGGCGACTATGGCTACACCTTC. As protein: CASIRTGGDYGYTF.